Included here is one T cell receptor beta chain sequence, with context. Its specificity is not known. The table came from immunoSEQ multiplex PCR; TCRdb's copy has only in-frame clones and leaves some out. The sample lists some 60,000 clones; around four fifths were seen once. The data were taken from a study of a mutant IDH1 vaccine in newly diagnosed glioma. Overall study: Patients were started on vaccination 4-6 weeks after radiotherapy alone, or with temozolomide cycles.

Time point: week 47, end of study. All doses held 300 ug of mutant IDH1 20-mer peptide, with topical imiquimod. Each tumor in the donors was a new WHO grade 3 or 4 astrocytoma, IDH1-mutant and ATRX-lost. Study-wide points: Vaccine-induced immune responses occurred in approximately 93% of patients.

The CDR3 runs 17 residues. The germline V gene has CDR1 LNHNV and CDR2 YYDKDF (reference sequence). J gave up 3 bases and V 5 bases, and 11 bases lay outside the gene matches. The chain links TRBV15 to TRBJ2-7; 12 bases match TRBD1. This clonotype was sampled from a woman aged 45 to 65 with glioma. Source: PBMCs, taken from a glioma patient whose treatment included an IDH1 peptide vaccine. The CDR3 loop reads CATSPPLGTGGFYEQYF. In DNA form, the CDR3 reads TGTGCCACCAGCCCCCCCTTAGGGACAGGGGGCTTCTACGAGCAGTACTTC.